These T cell receptor beta chains were read from a single sample in a study of cytomegalovirus exposure and HLA in healthy donors. Sequencing was performed with immunoSEQ multiplex PCR; in TCRdb, only in-frame clones are kept and a portion is missing. The sample holds roughly 200,000 clones, roughly 79% seen once. The sample comprised PBMCs. All receptors come from a man in his thirties or forties in good health and CMV-seronegative. The CDR3 runs from the conserved cysteine through the conserved F or W. Fields, in order: CDR3 DNA, CDR3 protein, D gene, CDR3 length, V gene, J gene, clone size. The D gene is left open where the match is weak. Not every row has a clone size; where given, it reads once, few, many or a size class.

cdr3_nt: TGTGCCAGCAGCTCGCTGGGACTAGCGGGAGGTGAAGATACGCAGTATTTT
cdr3_aa: CASSSLGLAGGEDTQYF
d_call: TRBD2
cdr3_length: 17
v_call: TRBV7-6
j_call: TRBJ2-3
clone_size: few

cdr3_nt: TGTGCCAGCAGCTTTCCTAGCGGGGCCCCCCAGGGTGAGCAGTTCTTC
cdr3_aa: CASSFPSGAPQGEQFF
d_call: TRBD2
cdr3_length: 16
v_call: TRBV7-9
j_call: TRBJ2-1
clone_size: .

cdr3_nt: TGCAGCGGAACCTTGACAGGGGCCTACGAGCAGTACTTC
cdr3_aa: CSGTLTGAYEQYF
d_call: TRBD1
cdr3_length: 13
v_call: TRBV29-1
j_call: TRBJ2-7
clone_size: .

cdr3_nt: TGCGCCAGCAGCCAAACCCGGACAGGCGACCAGTACTTC
cdr3_aa: CASSQTRTGDQYF
d_call: TRBD1
cdr3_length: 13
v_call: TRBV4-1
j_call: TRBJ2-5
clone_size: .

cdr3_nt: TGTGCCAGCTCACCACCCACCGGAGGACCCCTCCACTTT
cdr3_aa: CASSPPTGGPLHF
d_call: .
cdr3_length: 13
v_call: TRBV18
j_call: TRBJ1-6
clone_size: .

cdr3_nt: TGTGCCAGTAGTATAGGGGGAGGACAGGACTCCTACAATGAGCAGTTCTTC
cdr3_aa: CASSIGGGQDSYNEQFF
d_call: .
cdr3_length: 17
v_call: TRBV19
j_call: TRBJ2-1
clone_size: few

cdr3_nt: TGTGCCAGCAGCTTAACTCGGAGCACAGATACGCAGTATTTT
cdr3_aa: CASSLTRSTDTQYF
d_call: .
cdr3_length: 14
v_call: TRBV7-2
j_call: TRBJ2-3
clone_size: .

cdr3_nt: TGCAGTGCCCCCCGGGACAGGGTGATCTTC
cdr3_aa: CSAPRDRVIF
d_call: TRBD1
cdr3_length: 10
v_call: TRBV20-1
j_call: TRBJ2-1
clone_size: .

cdr3_nt: TGTGCCAGTAGTACGGGATCATTCAATCAGCCCCAGCATTTT
cdr3_aa: CASSTGSFNQPQHF
d_call: .
cdr3_length: 14
v_call: TRBV19
j_call: TRBJ1-5
clone_size: .

cdr3_nt: TGTGCCAGCAGCTGGCAGGGGGCCTATCCGTTACCGACCACAGATACGCAGTATTTT
cdr3_aa: CASSWQGAYPLPTTDTQYF
d_call: TRBD1
cdr3_length: 19
v_call: TRBV7-9
j_call: TRBJ2-3
clone_size: .

cdr3_nt: TGTGCCAGCAGCTCCACTAGCGGAGTCTACAATGAGCAGTTCTTC
cdr3_aa: CASSSTSGVYNEQFF
d_call: TRBD2
cdr3_length: 15
v_call: TRBV5-4
j_call: TRBJ2-1
clone_size: .

cdr3_nt: TGCGCCAGCAGCTTGGATACCGGGACAGGGAGCAGGGAGCAGTACTTC
cdr3_aa: CASSLDTGTGSREQYF
d_call: TRBD1
cdr3_length: 16
v_call: TRBV5-1
j_call: TRBJ2-7
clone_size: .

cdr3_nt: TGTGCCAGCAGCTCAACACTAGCGGGAAGCTCCTACGAGCAGTACTTC
cdr3_aa: CASSSTLAGSSYEQYF
d_call: TRBD2
cdr3_length: 16
v_call: TRBV5-6
j_call: TRBJ2-7
clone_size: .

cdr3_nt: TGTGCCAGCAGCGTATTTGATAGCGGGAGCCCAGATACGCAGTATTTT
cdr3_aa: CASSVFDSGSPDTQYF
d_call: TRBD2
cdr3_length: 16
v_call: TRBV9
j_call: TRBJ2-3
clone_size: once

cdr3_nt: TGTGCCATCAGTGCGCCTAGCGGGAGTAGGGAGACCCAGTACTTC
cdr3_aa: CAISAPSGSRETQYF
d_call: TRBD2
cdr3_length: 15
v_call: TRBV10-3
j_call: TRBJ2-5
clone_size: once

cdr3_nt: TGCGCCAGCAGCTCCGTTAACTCCTACGAGCAGTACTTC
cdr3_aa: CASSSVNSYEQYF
d_call: .
cdr3_length: 13
v_call: TRBV5-1
j_call: TRBJ2-7
clone_size: .

cdr3_nt: TGTGCCAGCAGTTACCTCGGCGAGCAGTACTTC
cdr3_aa: CASSYLGEQYF
d_call: .
cdr3_length: 11
v_call: TRBV6-5
j_call: TRBJ2-7
clone_size: few

cdr3_nt: TGTGCCAGCAGTTCATCAGGACTGGATGAGCAGTTCTTC
cdr3_aa: CASSSSGLDEQFF
d_call: .
cdr3_length: 13
v_call: TRBV28
j_call: TRBJ2-1
clone_size: .

cdr3_nt: TGTGCCAGTAGTCCAGTACTAGACAACTTCTACGAGCAGTACTTC
cdr3_aa: CASSPVLDNFYEQYF
d_call: .
cdr3_length: 15
v_call: TRBV19
j_call: TRBJ2-7
clone_size: .

cdr3_nt: TGTGCCAGCAATTCCGGGGGTCCCTACAATGAGCAGTTCTTC
cdr3_aa: CASNSGGPYNEQFF
d_call: .
cdr3_length: 14
v_call: TRBV28
j_call: TRBJ2-1
clone_size: .

cdr3_nt: TGCGCCAGCAGTGATGGGCTTCAAGAGACCCAGTACTTC
cdr3_aa: CASSDGLQETQYF
d_call: .
cdr3_length: 13
v_call: TRBV10-1
j_call: TRBJ2-5
clone_size: .

cdr3_nt: TGTGCCAGCAGTTTAACAGTTTATCACAATGAGCAGTTCTTC
cdr3_aa: CASSLTVYHNEQFF
d_call: .
cdr3_length: 14
v_call: TRBV27
j_call: TRBJ2-1
clone_size: .

cdr3_nt: TGCGCCAGCAGTGTAGAATGGAACACTGAAGCTTTCTTT
cdr3_aa: CASSVEWNTEAFF
d_call: .
cdr3_length: 13
v_call: TRBV5-1
j_call: TRBJ1-1
clone_size: few

cdr3_nt: TGTGCCAGTACCTCGGACAAGAACTACGAGCAGTACTTC
cdr3_aa: CASTSDKNYEQYF
d_call: .
cdr3_length: 13
v_call: TRBV19
j_call: TRBJ2-7
clone_size: .

cdr3_nt: TGCAGCGTTGAAGGCAGGTTGAACACTGAAGCTTTCTTT
cdr3_aa: CSVEGRLNTEAFF
d_call: .
cdr3_length: 13
v_call: TRBV29-1
j_call: TRBJ1-1
clone_size: .

cdr3_nt: TGTGCCAGCAGTTACTCGGGGACAGGGGGATTGAATGAGCAGTTCTTC
cdr3_aa: CASSYSGTGGLNEQFF
d_call: TRBD1
cdr3_length: 16
v_call: TRBV6-5
j_call: TRBJ2-1
clone_size: once

cdr3_nt: TGTGCTAGCAGCCGTGGTAGCGGGGGGGCTCCAGATACGCAGTATTTT
cdr3_aa: CASSRGSGGAPDTQYF
d_call: TRBD2
cdr3_length: 16
v_call: TRBV7-7
j_call: TRBJ2-3
clone_size: .

cdr3_nt: TGTGCCAGCAGCCAAAAACTAGCGGGAGTTACCGGGGAGCTGTTTTTT
cdr3_aa: CASSQKLAGVTGELFF
d_call: TRBD2
cdr3_length: 16
v_call: TRBV5-4
j_call: TRBJ2-2
clone_size: .

cdr3_nt: TGTGCCACCGGTGATATTCGGACAGGGGGCATCTACGAGCAGTACTTC
cdr3_aa: CATGDIRTGGIYEQYF
d_call: TRBD1
cdr3_length: 16
v_call: TRBV6-1
j_call: TRBJ2-7
clone_size: .

cdr3_nt: TGTGCCAGCAGTTACTCGAGGTACCAAGAGACCCAGTACTTC
cdr3_aa: CASSYSRYQETQYF
d_call: .
cdr3_length: 14
v_call: TRBV6-5
j_call: TRBJ2-5
clone_size: .

cdr3_nt: TGTGCCAGCAGTTTATTTGCGGGAGGGGGCTCGGAGACCCAGTACTTC
cdr3_aa: CASSLFAGGGSETQYF
d_call: TRBD2
cdr3_length: 16
v_call: TRBV28
j_call: TRBJ2-5
clone_size: few

cdr3_nt: TGTGCCAGCAGCCCGCCCGGGAGCTACAATGAGCAGTTCTTC
cdr3_aa: CASSPPGSYNEQFF
d_call: .
cdr3_length: 14
v_call: TRBV7-2
j_call: TRBJ2-1
clone_size: .

cdr3_nt: TGTGCCAGCGGGGGCGGGACAGGGGCTTACAATGAGCAGTTCTTC
cdr3_aa: CASGGGTGAYNEQFF
d_call: TRBD1
cdr3_length: 15
v_call: TRBV6-1
j_call: TRBJ2-1
clone_size: .

cdr3_nt: TGTGCCAGCAGCTTAGAAAGCGGGAGATCGGCCGGGGAGCTGTTTTTT
cdr3_aa: CASSLESGRSAGELFF
d_call: TRBD2
cdr3_length: 16
v_call: TRBV11-3
j_call: TRBJ2-2
clone_size: .

cdr3_nt: TGTGCCAGCAGGGAGGAGACAGGGCGGTACGAGCAGTACTTC
cdr3_aa: CASREETGRYEQYF
d_call: TRBD1
cdr3_length: 14
v_call: TRBV6-1
j_call: TRBJ2-7
clone_size: few

cdr3_nt: TGCAGCGTTTCTACTAGCGGCTACGAGCAGTACTTC
cdr3_aa: CSVSTSGYEQYF
d_call: TRBD2
cdr3_length: 12
v_call: TRBV29-1
j_call: TRBJ2-7
clone_size: .

cdr3_nt: TGTGCCAGCTCACCTGTGACTTTAGGAGAAGCTTTCTTT
cdr3_aa: CASSPVTLGEAFF
d_call: .
cdr3_length: 13
v_call: TRBV18
j_call: TRBJ1-1
clone_size: .

cdr3_nt: TGTGCCAGCAGCTTAGCGGGCTCCTACGAGCAGTACTTC
cdr3_aa: CASSLAGSYEQYF
d_call: .
cdr3_length: 13
v_call: TRBV11-2
j_call: TRBJ2-7
clone_size: .

cdr3_nt: TGCAGCGCAGGGGCCAGAACCACCGGGGAGCTGTTTTTT
cdr3_aa: CSAGARTTGELFF
d_call: .
cdr3_length: 13
v_call: TRBV29-1
j_call: TRBJ2-2
clone_size: .

cdr3_nt: TGCGCCAGCAGCCCAGACTTTTCGGGAGGGTTATACGAGCAGTACTTC
cdr3_aa: CASSPDFSGGLYEQYF
d_call: TRBD2
cdr3_length: 16
v_call: TRBV4-1
j_call: TRBJ2-7
clone_size: .

cdr3_nt: TGTGCCAGCAGCCCCAGGGGGACCCAGCAGTTCTTC
cdr3_aa: CASSPRGTQQFF
d_call: TRBD1
cdr3_length: 12
v_call: TRBV27
j_call: TRBJ2-1
clone_size: .